The text below deals with one TCR beta chain. Its antigen is still unknown. This sample stems from a study of radiotherapy plus CTLA-4 blockade in lung cancer. Looking at the study overall: Overall, around 19% of patients showed an objective response, while about 30% attained disease control. Study outcomes and limitations: After treatment with radiotherapy plus ipilimumab, TCR clones that came from the tumor expanded in blood. Early blood T cell clone dynamics reportedly forecast response best, with interferon-beta.

The repertoire was sequenced with immunoSEQ multiplex PCR; TCRdb's copy has only in-frame clones and lacks some. The sample lists 30,000 to 35,000 clones, approximately 70% occurring once. Chemo-refractory metastatic non-small-cell lung cancer patients received focal radiation with ipilimumab CTLA-4 blockade. This CDR3 comprises 16 residues. Germline-derived CDR1 and CDR2 are SGHTA and FQGNSA. J gave up 2 bases and V 5 bases, and 8 bases lay outside the gene matches. This chain links TRBV7-2 with TRBJ2-3, with 9 positions matching TRBD1. The origin of this receptor is a human donor with non-small cell lung cancer who had stable disease on radiotherapy plus ipilimumab. This specimen was peripheral blood, taken from a patient treated with radiotherapy plus ipilimumab. CDR3 coding DNA: TGTGCCAGCAGCCCCCGGGACAGGGTCACCACAGATACGCAGTATTTT. This translates into CASSPRDRVTTDTQYF.